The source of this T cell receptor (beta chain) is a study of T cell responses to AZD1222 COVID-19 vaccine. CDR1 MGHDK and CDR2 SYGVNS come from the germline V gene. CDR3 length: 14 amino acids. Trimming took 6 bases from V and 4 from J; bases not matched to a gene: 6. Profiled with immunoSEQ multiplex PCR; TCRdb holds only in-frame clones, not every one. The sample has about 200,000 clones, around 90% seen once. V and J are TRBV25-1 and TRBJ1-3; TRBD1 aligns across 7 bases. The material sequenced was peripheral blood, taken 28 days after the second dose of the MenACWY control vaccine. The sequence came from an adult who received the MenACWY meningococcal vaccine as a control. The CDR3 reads CASSDREAGNTIYF. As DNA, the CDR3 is TGTGCCAGCAGCGACAGGGAGGCCGGAAACACCATATATTTT.